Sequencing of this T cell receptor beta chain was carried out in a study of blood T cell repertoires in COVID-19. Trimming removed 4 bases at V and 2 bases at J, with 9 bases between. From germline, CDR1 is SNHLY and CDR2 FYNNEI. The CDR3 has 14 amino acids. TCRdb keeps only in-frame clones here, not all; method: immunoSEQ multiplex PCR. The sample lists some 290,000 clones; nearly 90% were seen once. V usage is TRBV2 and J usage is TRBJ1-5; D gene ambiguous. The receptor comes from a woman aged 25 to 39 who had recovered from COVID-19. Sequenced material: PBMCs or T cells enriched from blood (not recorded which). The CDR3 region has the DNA TGTGCCAGCAGTGTGTTGGCTGGCAATCAGCCCCAGCATTTT. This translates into CASSVLAGNQPQHF.